What follows are 14 T cell receptor beta chains derived from one specimen sequenced in a study of control samples from healthy donors and cancer patients. Method: immunoSEQ multiplex PCR; TCRdb's copy keeps in-frame clones and lacks some. The sample yields about 51,000 clones, 75% to 90% seen once. The specimen sequenced was blood. The receptors were gathered from a man between 70 and 80 years old in good health.

This chain joins TRBV5-1 and TRBJ2-7; no definite D call. The CDR3 runs to 13 residues. The V and J ends lost 0 bases and 7 bases respectively, with 11 bases between them. The germline gives CDR1 SGHRS, CDR2 YFSETQ. The CDR3 nucleotides read TGCGCCAGCAGCTTGGTATCGGCGAGGGAGCAGTACTTC. Encoded protein: CASSLVSAREQYF. The full variable domain, completed using reference TRBV5-1 and TRBJ2-7, is KAGVTQTPRYLIKTRGQQVTLSCSPISGHRSVSWYQQTPGQGLQFLFEYFSETQRNKGNFPGRFSGRQFSNSRSEMNVSTLELGDSALYLCASSLVSAREQYFGPGTRLTVT.

The chain couples TRBV18 to TRBJ2-4; 8 bases agree with TRBD1. The CDR3 covers 15 residues. The ends lost 3 bases at V and 7 bases at J; junction bases unmatched: 8. From germline, CDR1 is KGHSH and CDR2 LQKENI. CDR3: CASSPSRGLLNIQYF. CDR3 bases: TGTGCCAGCTCACCGAGCAGGGGGCTGTTGAACATTCAGTACTTC. Supplemented by reference TRBV18 and TRBJ2-4, the full variable domain reads NAGVMQNPRHLVRRRGQEARLRCSPMKGHSHVYWYRQLPEEGLKFMVYLQKENIIDESGMPKERFSAEFPKEGPSILRIQQVVRGDSAAYFCASSPSRGLLNIQYFGAGTRLSVL.

In DNA, the CDR3 is TGCGCCAGCAGCTGGGGCGGACAGTTGAACACTGAAGCTTTCTTT. Residues: CASSWGGQLNTEAFF. The chain has TRBV5-1 and TRBJ1-1; D may be TRBD1 (6 bases). This CDR3 spans 15 amino acids. Germline CDR1 reads SGHRS; CDR2 reads YFSETQ. Trimming shortened V by 3 bases and J by 0 bases, and 12 bases separated the two germline ends.

This chain joins TRBV7-3 and TRBJ2-3; D remains unclear. The CDR3 extends over 15 amino acids. In germline, CDR1 is SGHTA, CDR2 FQGTGA. Trimming cost V 2 bases and J 6 bases, with 15 bases left between them. For the CDR3, the DNA is TGTGCCAGCAGCTTAGGCTCTCCTATTCAGGATACGCAGTATTTT. Encoded protein: CASSLGSPIQDTQYF.

The chain joins TRBV19 to TRBJ2-2; TRBD1 aligns across 9 bases. The CDR3 runs to 14 residues. The V and J ends lost 4 bases and 7 bases, in that order; junction bases with no gene match: 4. From germline, CDR1 is LNHDA and CDR2 SQIVND (reference sequence). The CDR3 DNA follows: TGTGCCAGTAGTAATCGACAGGGGGGCGGGGAGCTGTTTTTT. It encodes CASSNRQGGGELFF.

V and J are TRBV28 and TRBJ2-5; TRBD1 matches at 11 bases. Germline V CDR1 and CDR2: MDHEN, SYDVKM. V lost 6 bases and J lost 5; bases outside the gene matches: 8. The CDR3 is 15 residues long. In DNA form, the CDR3 reads TGTGCCAGCAGCCGCGGGACAGGGGGGGAGGAGACCCAGTACTTC. Protein: CASSRGTGGEETQYF.

This clone came up once. The chain carries TRBV6-6 and TRBJ1-3, with D perhaps TRBD1 (5 bases). Germline CDR1 and CDR2: MNHNY and SVGAGI (reference sequence). V was cut by 10 bases and J by 0 bases, with 16 bases left in between. This CDR3 spans 15 amino acids. This CDR3 reads CATKGQGPSGNTIYF. The CDR3 region has the DNA TGTGCCACCAAGGGGCAGGGTCCCTCTGGAAACACCATATATTTT.

The chain links TRBV5-1 to TRBJ2-7; D gene ambiguous. This CDR3 region has 11 residues. CDR1 is SGHRS and CDR2 is YFSETQ in the germline V gene. Trimming removed 0 bases from V and 13 bases from J, with 11 bases in between. The CDR3 bases are TGCGCCAGCAGCTTGGCCGGTAACATATACTTC. Protein: CASSLAGNIYF.

This chain joins TRBV5-5 and TRBJ2-7; possibly TRBD1 or TRBD2 for D (5 bases each). Trimming left V 5 bases short and J 0 bases short, with 15 bases between. The CDR3 runs 15 residues. CDR1 is SGHKS and CDR2 is YYEKEE in the germline V gene (reference sequence). The chain's CDR3 is CASRAWDGHSYEQYF. CDR3 in DNA: TGTGCCAGCAGGGCATGGGACGGCCACTCCTACGAGCAGTACTTC.

The rearrangement uses TRBV9 and TRBJ2-3; 8 nucleotides agree with TRBD2. The CDR3 totals 15 residues. Germline CDR1 SGDLS, CDR2 YYNGEE. With V trimmed by 2 bases and J by 2 bases, 4 bases remained unmatched. CDR3 nucleotide sequence: TGTGCCAGCAGCGTTAGCGGGGCAACCACAGATACGCAGTATTTT. It translates to CASSVSGATTDTQYF.

The V and J genes are TRBV7-9 and TRBJ1-1; 7 nucleotides line up with TRBD1. The germline V gene encodes CDR1 SEHNR and CDR2 FQNEAQ (reference sequence). CDR3 length: 17 residues. V lost 5 bases to trimming and J lost 0 bases; unmatched junction nucleotides: 12. The CDR3 loop is CASSPRRGRLLNTEAFF. CDR3 DNA: TGTGCCAGCAGCCCGAGGAGGGGGCGACTCTTGAACACTGAAGCTTTCTTT. Full variable domain (remainder filled in from reference TRBV7-9 and TRBJ1-1): DTGVSQNPRHKITKRGQNVTFRCDPISEHNRLYWYRQTLGQGPEFLTYFQNEAQLEKSRLLSDRFSAERPKGSFSTLEIQRTEQGDSAMYLCASSPRRGRLLNTEAFFGQGTRLTVV.

This chain uses TRBV5-1 with TRBJ1-1, with D possibly matching TRBD1 (6 bases). Germline V gene lookup returns CDR1 SGHRS and CDR2 YFSETQ. V lost 4 bases and J lost 3, with 13 bases in between. The CDR3 runs to 14 residues. The CDR3 nucleotides read TGCGCCAGCAGCGTGGGACACGGGGACACTGAAGCTTTCTTT. It specifies CASSVGHGDTEAFF.

CDR3 nucleotide sequence: TGTGCCAGCTCACTGACAGGGGGAGATTCACCCCTCCACTTT. It is translated as CASSLTGGDSPLHF. The V and J genes are TRBV18 and TRBJ1-6, with 9 bases aligning to TRBD1. V lost 4 bases, J lost 8 bases, and 3 bases stayed unmatched. Per germline, CDR1 KGHSH and CDR2 LQKENI. This CDR3 is 14 amino acids long.

V gene TRBV11-3 combines with J gene TRBJ1-6; the D is unclear. Trimming took off 4 bases at V and 6 bases at J, with 10 bases between the two ends. Germline assignment: CDR1 SGHNT and CDR2 YENEEA. CDR3 size: 14 residues. CDR3 sequence: CASSSQQLNSPLHF. CDR3 in DNA: TGTGCCAGCAGCTCACAGCAGCTTAATTCACCCCTCCACTTT.